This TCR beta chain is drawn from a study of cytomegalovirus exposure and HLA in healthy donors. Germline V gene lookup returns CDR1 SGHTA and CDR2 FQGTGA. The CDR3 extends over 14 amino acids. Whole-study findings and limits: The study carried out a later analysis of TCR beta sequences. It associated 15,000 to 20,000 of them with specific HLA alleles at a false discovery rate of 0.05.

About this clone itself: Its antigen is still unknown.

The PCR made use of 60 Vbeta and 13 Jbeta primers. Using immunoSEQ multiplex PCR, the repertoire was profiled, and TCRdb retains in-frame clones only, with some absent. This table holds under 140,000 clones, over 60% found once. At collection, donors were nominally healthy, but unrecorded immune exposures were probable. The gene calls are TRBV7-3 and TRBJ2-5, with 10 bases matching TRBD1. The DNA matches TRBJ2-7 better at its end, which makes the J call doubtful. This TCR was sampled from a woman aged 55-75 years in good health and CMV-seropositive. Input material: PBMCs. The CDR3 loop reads CASSLRGQGSEQYF. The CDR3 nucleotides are TGTGCCAGCAGCTTACGGGGACAGGGGTCCGAGCAGTACTTC.